This entry lists 11 T cell receptor beta chains sequenced from one sample in a study of beta chain features in type 1 diabetes. Study results and limitations: Across all four CD4+ subsets, people with type 1 diabetes showed modestly shorter TCRB CDR3s.

For these TCRs, the target antigens are not known. cDNA synthesis used the whole RNA isolate, giving expressed TCRB sequences. Profiling relied on immunoSEQ multiplex PCR, and the TCRdb table lists in-frame clones only, not all of them. This sample has almost 350,000 clones, with approximately 9.7% found just once. The specimen was central memory CD4+ T cells from blood. These receptors were obtained from a man between 25 and 39 years old with type 1 diabetes.

The rearrangement joins TRBV29-1 to TRBJ1-5; perhaps TRBD1 as D (5 bases). Trimming shortened V by 3 bases and J by 8 bases, and 14 bases separated the two germline ends. Germline V gene data show CDR1 as SQVTM and CDR2 as ANQGSEA. This CDR3 contains 13 residues. The CDR3 loop is CSVEYGRAEPQHF. Written as DNA, the CDR3 is TGCAGCGTTGAGTATGGCAGGGCTGAGCCCCAGCATTTT.

The chain is built from TRBV9 and TRBJ1-5; no clear D gene. V lost 0 bases and J lost 6, with 13 bases in between. The CDR3 extends over 15 amino acids. CDR1 and CDR2 (germline): SGDLS, YYNGEE. The chain's CDR3 is CASSVAGTSSQPQHF. The CDR3, as DNA: TGTGCCAGCAGCGTAGCTGGAACGTCGAGTCAGCCCCAGCATTTT.

Only a few counts were recorded for this clone. J is TRBJ2-5 and V is TRBV2; D perhaps matches TRBD2 (6 bases). The CDR3 runs to 14 residues. V gave up 3 bases and J gave up 4 bases, with 12 bases separating them. The germline V gene has CDR1 SNHLY and CDR2 FYNNEI. The CDR3 DNA reads TGTGCCAGCAGTGATGTCAGCGGGCCAGAGACCCAGTACTTC. It specifies CASSDVSGPETQYF.

Only a few counts were recorded for this clone. A single base separates this from a much larger clone, so it may be a read error. This sample also contains other DNA sequences that code for the same CDR3. J is TRBJ1-5 and V is TRBV7-2; D ambiguous. The germline CDR1 and CDR2 sequences are SGHTA and FQGNSA. V was clipped by 1 base and J by 4 bases, with 5 bases between them. This CDR3 has 13 amino acids. The CDR3 DNA sequence: TGTGCCAGCAGCTTAGTGGGGAATCAGCCCCAGCATTTT. It translates to CASSLVGNQPQHF.

The chain recombines TRBV7-2 with TRBJ1-6; 8 nucleotides agree with TRBD1. Germline trimming cut 1 base from V and 6 bases from J; bases unmatched to any gene: 2. CDR3 length equals 15 residues. Looked up from germline, CDR1 is SGHTA and CDR2 is FQGNSA. This CDR3 reads CASSLVTGANSPLHF. The CDR3 bases are TGTGCCAGCAGCTTAGTGACAGGGGCTAATTCACCCCTCCACTTT.

This rearrangement joins TRBV23-1 to TRBJ2-7; maybe TRBD2 (6 bases). TRBV23-1 is designated an ORF whose function remains uncertain. This CDR3 is built from 18 residues. V was shortened by 1 base and J by 6 bases, with 25 bases between the two germline ends. CDR3 in amino acids: CASSQCIIGGGEASEQYF. CDR3 nucleotide sequence: TGCGCCAGCAGTCAATGTATAATCGGTGGAGGGGAGGCCTCCGAGCAGTACTTC.

The chain couples TRBV18 to TRBJ1-5, with TRBD1 identical over 7 bases. The CDR3 runs 15 residues. J gave up 5 bases and V 4 bases, and 8 bases lay outside the gene matches. Germline assignment: CDR1 KGHSH and CDR2 LQKENI. CDR3 coding DNA: TGTGCCAGCTCACTGCAGGGGGAAGAACATCAGCCCCAGCATTTT. This translates into CASSLQGEEHQPQHF.

This clone has only a few counts. This chain joins TRBV10-3 and TRBJ1-1; unclear D gene. V was clipped by 11 bases and J by 4 bases, with 14 bases between them. The CDR3 consists of 12 residues. Looked up from germline, CDR1 is ENHRY and CDR2 is SYGVKD. The CDR3, as DNA: TGTGCCCCCCGAAGGAATGGCACTGAAGCTTTCTTT. Translation gives CAPRRNGTEAFF.

The table lists this clone with a few counts. Here the CDR3 DNA reads TGTGCCAGCAGCTTGGGGGGGCAGAGGGGTAAAGAGACCCAGTACTTC. Its translation: CASSLGGQRGKETQYF. The V and J genes are TRBV5-4 and TRBJ2-5; TRBD1 is a possible D gene (6 bases). This CDR3 is built from 16 residues. With 0 bases removed from V and 3 bases from J, the gap between germline ends came to 15 bases. Germline CDR1 and CDR2: SGHNT and YYREEE (reference sequence).

Only a few counts were recorded for this clone. The chain links TRBV4-3 to TRBJ2-1; D gene ambiguous. Trimming removed 2 bases from V and 13 bases from J, with 15 bases in between. Germline V gene sequence: CDR1 LGHNA, CDR2 YSLEER. There are 13 residues in the CDR3. The CDR3 DNA is TGCGCCAGCAGCCAACAGGAGCGTGGGAACCAGTTCTTC. Its translation: CASSQQERGNQFF.

This clone occurred a few times. This sequence joins TRBV7-2 and TRBJ1-6; D is uncertain. CDR1 and CDR2 (germline): SGHTA, FQGNSA. The ends were cut back, 5 bases at V and 2 bases at J, with 16 bases in the middle. The CDR3 consists of 17 residues. The CDR3 loop reads CASSPSIGDPYNSPLHF. The CDR3 DNA is TGTGCCAGCAGCCCATCTATCGGGGATCCCTATAATTCACCCCTCCACTTT.